This TCR beta chain was obtained from a study of OX40 agonist ivuxolimab in advanced cancers. About this clone itself: Its antigen is undetermined.

With autoimmune disease history or systemic immunosuppression, patients were excluded. The CDR3 is made up of 13 amino acids. Germline V lookup: CDR1 MDHEN, CDR2 SYDVKM. The V and J ends lost 6 bases and 3 bases, in that order; junction bases with no gene match: 4. Study results and limitations: There was clonal expansion of CD4+ and CD8+ blood T cells by week 6 at 0.1 to 3.0 mg/kg.

Sequencing was performed with immunoSEQ multiplex PCR; in TCRdb, only in-frame clones are kept and a portion is missing. The sample includes approximately 80,000 clones, about 90% of them seen just once. This TCR was recovered from an adult with an advanced solid tumor such as melanoma, head and neck, liver or kidney cancer. The J gene is TRBJ2-7, the V gene TRBV28; TRBD1 agrees at 8 bases. Here the sequenced sample was CD4+ or CD8+ T cells sorted from blood, taken in a trial of the OX40 agonist ivuxolimab. The CDR3 loop reads CASRPGQGYEQYF. The CDR3 DNA reads TGTGCCAGCAGGCCCGGACAGGGCTACGAGCAGTACTTC.